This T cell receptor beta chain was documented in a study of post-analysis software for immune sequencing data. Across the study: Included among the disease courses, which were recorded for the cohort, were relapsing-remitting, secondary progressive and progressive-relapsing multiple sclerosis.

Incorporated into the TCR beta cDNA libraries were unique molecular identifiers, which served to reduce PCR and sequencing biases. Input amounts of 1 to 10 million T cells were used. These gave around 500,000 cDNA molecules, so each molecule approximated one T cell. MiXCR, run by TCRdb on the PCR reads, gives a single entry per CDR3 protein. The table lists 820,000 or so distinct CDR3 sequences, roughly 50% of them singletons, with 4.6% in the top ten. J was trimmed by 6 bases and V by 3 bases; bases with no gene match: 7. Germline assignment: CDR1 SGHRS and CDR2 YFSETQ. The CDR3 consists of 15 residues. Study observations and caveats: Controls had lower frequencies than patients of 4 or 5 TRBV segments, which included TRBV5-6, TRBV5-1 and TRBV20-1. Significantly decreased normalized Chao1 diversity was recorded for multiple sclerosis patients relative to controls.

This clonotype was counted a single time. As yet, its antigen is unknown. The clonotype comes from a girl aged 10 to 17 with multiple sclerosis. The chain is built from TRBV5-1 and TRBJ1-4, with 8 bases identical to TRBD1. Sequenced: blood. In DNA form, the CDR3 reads TGCGCCAGCAGCTCGCCATTGGACAGGGATGAAAAACTGTTTTTT. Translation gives CASSSPLDRDEKLFF.